This T cell receptor (beta chain) was observed in a study of patients and donors after allogeneic stem cell transplantation. From the RT-PCR reads, TCRdb called clonotypes with MiXCR, one entry per CDR3 protein. The table lists about 110,000 distinct CDR3 sequences, approximately 40% of them singletons. Trimming left V 1 base short and J 4 bases short, with 11 bases between. Per the germline V gene, CDR1 is MDHEN and CDR2 is SYDVKM. CDR3 length: 15 amino acids. The sequence came from a human donor who was either an allogeneic HSCT recipient or a stem cell or donor lymphocyte infusion donor (not recorded which). It is not recorded whose cells these are; they may come from a transplant donor. The chain couples TRBV28 to TRBJ2-1; D gene ambiguous. Material: blood, either unsorted or a sorted T cell fraction (not recorded which). As DNA, the CDR3 is TGTGCCAGCAGTTTATCCTGGCAGAAGTACAATGAGCAGTTCTTC. Amino acid sequence: CASSLSWQKYNEQFF.